The 26 T cell receptor beta chains reported below all come from one sample, sequenced in a study of blood T cell repertoires in COVID-19 (dated by TCRdb to the early 2020s). Library preparation employed the immunoSEQ multiplex PCR assay. TCRdb stores this immuneACCESS table with in-frame sequences only. Part of the clones is absent; in the studies checked, under half of the shortfall reflects unresolved V genes, and no reason is known for the rest. Counted in this sample were a few hundred thousand clones; approximately 85% of them appeared once. The ten largest clonotypes hold approximately 2.3% of the sample. Sequencing used peripheral blood. These receptor sequences come from a woman in her seventies with COVID-19, enrolled during active disease.

Note on this clone: Other DNA sequences in this sample translate to the same CDR3. DNA for the CDR3: TGTGCCAGCAGCCGGGACAGGAACACTGAAGCTTTCTTT. It codes for CASSRDRNTEAFF. This chain links TRBV7-2 with TRBJ1-1; 7 bases align to TRBD1. This CDR3 spans 13 amino acids. Germline CDR1 reads SGHTA; CDR2 reads FQGNSA. Trimming at V came to 5 bases and at J to 1 base, leaving 1 base not matched to a gene.

The V gene is TRBV7-3, the J gene TRBJ1-2; 10 bases align to TRBD1. Germline V gene lookup returns CDR1 SGHTA and CDR2 FQGTGA. V lost 5 bases, J lost 3 bases, and 3 bases stayed unmatched. The CDR3 is 14 residues long. The CDR3 DNA sequence: TGTGCCAGCAGCGATGGGACAGGGGACTATGGCTACACCTTC. Translated: CASSDGTGDYGYTF. Using reference TRBV7-3 and TRBJ1-2 for the parts outside the CDR3, the full variable domain is GAGVSQTPSNKVTEKGKYVELRCDPISGHTALYWYRQSLGQGPEFLIYFQGTGAADDSGLPNDRFFAVRPEGSVSTLKIQRTERGDSAVYLCASSDGTGDYGYTFGSGTRLTVV.

In its sample, this clone was seen once. The V call is TRBV6-5, the J call TRBJ2-3; possibly TRBD2 for D (6 bases). The germline V gene has CDR1 MNHEY and CDR2 SVGAGI. This CDR3 is 16 amino acids long. Trimming stripped 1 base from V and 0 bases from J, with 11 bases between. Written as DNA, the CDR3 is TGTGCCAGCAGTTACTGGGGCGGGGCTAGCACAGATACGCAGTATTTT. It encodes CASSYWGGASTDTQYF.

This clone was picked up a small number of times. The chain uses TRBV29-1 and TRBJ2-1; 9 bases fit TRBD2. V shed 6 bases, J shed 0 bases, and the junction held 9 bases outside the gene matches. Germline CDR1 and CDR2: SQVTM and ANQGSEA. This CDR3 comprises 16 residues. The CDR3 coding sequence is TGCAGCGTCCTCCGGGGCGGGGGGGCCTCCTACAATGAGCAGTTCTTC. Amino acids: CSVLRGGGASYNEQFF.

The V and J genes are TRBV4-3 and TRBJ1-5; D remains unclear. Trimming took off 4 bases at V and 3 bases at J, with 22 bases between the two ends. The CDR3 sequence is 18 residues long. CDR1 is LGHNA and CDR2 is YSLEER in the germline V gene. In DNA, the CDR3 is TGCGCCAGCAGCCCTAACCTCGTGTCTACGACTTACAATCAGCCCCAGCATTTT. Protein product: CASSPNLVSTTYNQPQHF.

The chain couples TRBV9 to TRBJ2-3; the match to TRBD2 covers 11 bases. The CDR3 contains 16 residues. Per the germline V gene, CDR1 is SGDLS and CDR2 is YYNGEE. The junction had 5 bases not matched to a gene; V was cut back by 0 bases and J by 5 bases. The CDR3: CASSVGVAGGLDTQYF. The CDR3 bases are TGTGCCAGCAGCGTAGGGGTAGCGGGGGGGCTAGATACGCAGTATTTT.

This rearrangement joins TRBV9 to TRBJ1-4; TRBD1 aligns across 8 bases. The junction had 9 bases not matched to a gene; V was cut back by 3 bases and J by 8 bases. Germline values: CDR1 SGDLS, CDR2 YYNGEE. The CDR3 spans 15 residues. In DNA, the CDR3 is TGTGCCAGCAGCGGACCCCGAGACAGGGGCGAAAAACTGTTTTTT. It translates to CASSGPRDRGEKLFF.

The chain combines TRBV7-6 with TRBJ2-7; 9 bases line up with TRBD1. CDR1 SGHVS and CDR2 FNYEAQ come from the germline V gene. Germline trimming cut 5 bases from V and 2 bases from J; bases unmatched to any gene: 1. The CDR3 is 13 residues long. CDR3 sequence reads: CASSRDRAYEQYF. The CDR3 DNA follows: TGTGCCAGCAGCAGGGACAGGGCCTACGAGCAGTACTTC.

The rearrangement uses TRBV5-4 and TRBJ2-3; 7 bases align to TRBD2. The CDR3 sequence is 15 residues long. V dropped 4 bases and J dropped 2; count of bases not matched to a gene: 7. CDR1 and CDR2 (germline): SGHNT, YYREEE (reference sequence). The CDR3, as DNA: TGTGCCAGCAGCCCAGACGGACTAGTCACAGATACGCAGTATTTT. Protein sequence: CASSPDGLVTDTQYF.

This sequence joins TRBV5-6 and TRBJ2-1; D gene unclear. V shed 7 bases and J shed 6 bases, with 14 bases lying between them. Germline values: CDR1 SGHDT, CDR2 YYEEEE. The CDR3 has 13 amino acids. The CDR3 DNA reads as TGTGCCAGCCTGACGACTCCTTCCAATGAGCAGTTCTTC. Translating gives CASLTTPSNEQFF.

DNA for the CDR3: TGCGCCAGCAGTGAGCAGCGAAACTCCATATATGGCTACACCTTC. This codes for CASSEQRNSIYGYTF. This chain links TRBV10-2 with TRBJ1-2, with D unresolved. V lost 2 bases and J 5 bases, leaving 15 bases between the germline ends. Germline values: CDR1 WSHSY, CDR2 SAAADI. The CDR3 contains 15 residues.

V is TRBV5-1 and J is TRBJ2-2; 11 bases are a match to TRBD2. CDR1 is SGHRS and CDR2 is YFSETQ in the germline V gene. V shed 2 bases, J shed 6 bases, and the junction held 9 bases outside the gene matches. This CDR3 comprises 17 residues. DNA for the CDR3: TGCGCCAGCAGCTTCGTCTTAGCGGGAGGGGCCGCCGGGGAGCTGTTTTTT. Encoded protein: CASSFVLAGGAAGELFF. Complete variable domain (other parts from reference TRBV5-1 and TRBJ2-2): KAGVTQTPRYLIKTRGQQVTLSCSPISGHRSVSWYQQTPGQGLQFLFEYFSETQRNKGNFPGRFSGRQFSNSRSEMNVSTLELGDSALYLCASSFVLAGGAAGELFFGEGSRLTVL.

This clone showed up just once. In nucleotides, the CDR3 is TGTGCCAGCAGCCTCTTAGTCTCTGGGGCCAACGTCCTGACTTTC. Translating it yields CASSLLVSGANVLTF. The V call is TRBV7-6, the J call TRBJ2-6; no reliable D call. Germline V lookup: CDR1 SGHVS, CDR2 FNYEAQ. V lost 5 bases to trimming and J lost 0 bases, with 8 bases between them. The CDR3 has 15 amino acids. Filled out from reference TRBV7-6 and TRBJ2-6, the complete variable domain reads GAGVSQSPRYKVTKRGQDVALRCDPISGHVSLYWYRQALGQGPEFLTYFNYEAQQDKSGLPNDRFSAERPEGSISTLTIQRTEQRDSAMYRCASSLLVSGANVLTFGAGSRLTVL.

This chain links TRBV4-3 with TRBJ1-3; weak D call: TRBD1 (6 bases). Germline CDR1 reads LGHNA; CDR2 reads YSLEER. V was clipped by 4 bases and J by 0 bases, with 16 bases between them. The CDR3 runs to 17 residues. CDR3 loop: CASSPALGANSGNTIYF. CDR3 coding DNA: TGCGCCAGCAGCCCTGCTTTGGGGGCAAACTCTGGAAACACCATATATTTT.

This clone was observed a single time. The chain uses TRBV5-1 and TRBJ1-1; 7 bases are a match to TRBD1. This CDR3 has 15 amino acids. The J segment lost 4 bases and the V segment lost 5 bases, leaving 11 bases of the junction unmatched. Germline lookup yields CDR1 SGHRS and CDR2 YFSETQ. CDR3 DNA sequence: TGCGCCAGCAGAACACAGACAGGGATGAGCACTGAAGCTTTCTTT. Translated, it gives CASRTQTGMSTEAFF.

In its sample, this clone was seen a few times. One junction end does not reproduce the germline sequence, and a read error may be involved. The chain has TRBV7-7 and TRBJ1-3; D is uncertain. CDR3 length: 13 residues. CDR1 is SSHAT, CDR2 FNYEAQ, per germline (reference sequence). The CDR3 DNA reads as TGTGCTAGCAGCTCAAACCCCGGTGACACCATATATTTT. Translated: CASSSNPGDTIYF.

The chain links TRBV18 to TRBJ2-3, with 10 positions matching TRBD1. The CDR3 loop spans 17 amino acids. Germline lookup yields CDR1 KGHSH and CDR2 LQKENI. V shed 2 bases and J 5 bases; nucleotides not matched to a gene: 10. The chain's CDR3 is CASSPFFGTGVKDTQYF. Here the CDR3 DNA reads TGTGCCAGCTCACCATTCTTTGGGACAGGGGTAAAAGATACGCAGTATTTT.

J is TRBJ2-7 and V is TRBV7-2, with TRBD2 as a possible D gene (7 bases). V was shortened by 5 bases and J by 2 bases, with 16 bases between the two germline ends. The CDR3 covers 15 residues. CDR1 SGHTA and CDR2 FQGNSA come from the germline V gene. CDR3 bases: TGTGCCAGCAGCCCCCGTAGGGGGGGTCCCTACGAGCAGTACTTC. It is translated as CASSPRRGGPYEQYF.

By share of the sample, this clone is medium-sized. The V and J genes are TRBV25-1 and TRBJ2-7, with TRBD1 as a possible D gene (5 bases). The CDR3 has 12 amino acids. The V gene's germline CDR1 is MGHDK and CDR2 SYGVNS. Trimming took off 5 bases at V and 6 bases at J, with 11 bases between the two ends. This CDR3 reads CASSTRQREQYF. The DNA for the CDR3 is TGTGCCAGCAGTACTCGACAGCGCGAGCAGTACTTC.

The rearrangement joins TRBV19 to TRBJ2-1; weak D call: TRBD1 (6 bases). The CDR3 covers 15 residues. Trimming pared 3 bases from V and 2 bases from J, leaving 11 bases between. Germline assignment: CDR1 LNHDA and CDR2 SQIVND (reference sequence). The CDR3 is CASSIAGTTYNEQFF. DNA for the CDR3: TGTGCCAGTAGTATCGCCGGGACAACCTACAATGAGCAGTTCTTC.

The chain couples TRBV19 to TRBJ1-5, with D possibly matching TRBD1 (5 bases). V lost 5 bases and J lost 0, with 14 bases in between. The CDR3 consists of 16 residues. Germline V gene data show CDR1 as LNHDA and CDR2 as SQIVND (reference sequence). CDR3 bases: TGTGCCAGTAGTTACGGACACGTTAATAGCAATCAGCCCCAGCATTTT. As protein: CASSYGHVNSNQPQHF.

This clone was seen just once. A much more abundant neighbour one base away suggests this may be a read error. Other DNA sequences of this sample code for an identical CDR3. The chain has TRBV12-3 or TRBV12-4 and TRBJ1-2; D might be TRBD1 (5 bases). The CDR3 length is 13 residues. Trimming removed 1 base from V and 2 bases from J, with 5 bases in between. CDR3 loop: CASSLGQNYGYTF. The CDR3 DNA sequence: TGTGCCAGCAGTTTAGGACAGAACTATGGCTACACCTTC.

This chain links TRBV19 with TRBJ1-1; D gene unclear. Germline V gene lookup returns CDR1 LNHDA and CDR2 SQIVND (reference sequence). Trimming removed 1 base at V and 0 bases at J, with 9 bases between. This CDR3 spans 15 amino acids. As DNA, the CDR3 is TGTGCCAGTAGTATAGTTGGAGCACTGAACACTGAAGCTTTCTTT. Its protein is CASSIVGALNTEAFF.

V is TRBV11-3 and J is TRBJ2-2; 9 bases align to TRBD1. Germline V gene data show CDR1 as SGHNT and CDR2 as YENEEA. V trimming: 5 bases; J trimming: 9 bases; junction bases outside the gene matches: 10. The CDR3 is 15 residues long. The CDR3 region has the DNA TGTGCCAGCAGCCCCACCGGACAGGGGCGTCGGGAGCTGTTTTTT. Its protein is CASSPTGQGRRELFF.

The rearrangement links TRBV19 to TRBJ2-1; the D gene is possibly TRBD2 (5 bases). CDR3 length: 16 amino acids. Trimming left V 5 bases short and J 6 bases short, with 20 bases between. Germline V gives CDR1 LNHDA, CDR2 SQIVND (reference sequence). The CDR3 region is CASSHGLAAGVNEQFF. The CDR3 coding sequence is TGTGCCAGTAGTCACGGACTGGCTGCTGGCGTCAATGAGCAGTTCTTC. Complete variable domain (other parts from reference TRBV19 and TRBJ2-1): DGGITQSPKYLFRKEGQNVTLSCEQNLNHDAMYWYRQDPGQGLRLIYYSQIVNDFQKGDIAEGYSVSREKKESFPLTVTSAQKNPTAFYLCASSHGLAAGVNEQFFGPGTRLTVL.

The rearrangement links TRBV6-5 to TRBJ1-1, with D possibly matching TRBD1 (5 bases). The CDR3 sequence is 13 residues long. V lost 7 bases and J lost 0, with 9 bases in between. Germline values: CDR1 MNHEY, CDR2 SVGAGI. The chain's CDR3 is CASTGELNTEAFF. The CDR3 nucleotides are TGTGCCAGCACGGGGGAGTTGAACACTGAAGCTTTCTTT.